The present T cell receptor beta chain was sequenced within a study of shared clonotypes between healthy human individuals. For the study at large: Each donor had three CD4 naive, three CD4 memory, two CD8 naive and one CD8 memory plate.

Genomic DNA of every subset was divided equally among multiple immunoSEQ plates. Using immunoSEQ multiplex PCR, the repertoire was profiled, and TCRdb retains in-frame clones only, with some absent. This table holds more than 2 million clones, about 93% found once. CD45RO-negative cells were positively selected for CCR7, leaving out terminally differentiated effector memory CD45RA+ cells. The V gene's germline CDR1 is SQVTM and CDR2 ANQGSEA. With 3 bases removed from V and 2 bases from J, the gap between germline ends came to 10 bases. The CDR3 covers 13 residues. General study points: Compared with memory subsets, naive subsets generally had larger estimated richness.

About this clone itself: Its antigen is still unknown.

The V and J genes are TRBV29-1 and TRBJ1-2, with D unresolved. This clonotype was sampled from a man younger than 35 in good health. Some clones in this sample may be carry-over from other donors' samples. Sample: naive CD8+ T cells from PBMCs. CDR3 sequence (DNA): TGCAGCGTTGACCCGAATTCCAACTATGGCTACACCTTC. This sequence encodes CSVDPNSNYGYTF.